This TCR beta chain was found in a study of blood T cell repertoires in COVID-19. Profiling relied on immunoSEQ multiplex PCR, and the TCRdb table lists in-frame clones only, not all of them. The table lists some 400,000 clones, 80% to 95% of them singletons, with 0.8% to 0.9% in the top ten. CDR3 length: 16 amino acids. Looked up from germline, CDR1 is ENHRY and CDR2 is SYGVKD. V was clipped by 4 bases and J by 8 bases, with 18 bases between them. J is TRBJ1-6 and V is TRBV10-3; D possibly corresponds to TRBD1 (5 bases). The sample comprised PBMCs or T cells enriched from blood (not recorded which). The sequence was collected from a woman between 40 and 55 years old who had been exposed to COVID-19. The CDR3 sequence: CAISAPPGTGDSPLHF. CDR3 sequence (DNA): TGTGCCATCAGTGCCCCCCCCGGGACGGGGGATTCACCCCTCCACTTT.